These 9 T cell receptor beta chains were all obtained from the same sample, sequenced in a study of cytomegalovirus exposure and HLA in healthy donors. This PCR relied on a set of 60 Vbeta primers and 13 Jbeta primers. Libraries were prepared by immunoSEQ multiplex PCR; TCRdb keeps only in-frame clonotypes and omits some of them. This table holds around 60,000 clones, about 72% found once. The sample was PBMCs. All receptors derive from a man in his fifties in good health and CMV-seropositive.

The V gene is TRBV27, the J gene TRBJ1-1, with a possible D match to TRBD1 (5 bases). Looked up from germline, CDR1 is MNHEY and CDR2 is SMNVEV (reference sequence). V shed 4 bases and J shed 0 bases, with 6 bases lying between them. This CDR3 is 13 amino acids long. CDR3 nucleotides: TGTGCCAGCAGTTCCAGGGTGAACACTGAAGCTTTCTTT. This translates into CASSSRVNTEAFF.

CDR3 sequence reads: CASTRTGGNYGYTF. The CDR3 region has the DNA TGTGCCAGCACACGGACAGGGGGAAACTATGGCTACACCTTC. This chain uses TRBV27 with TRBJ1-2; 10 bases align to TRBD1. The CDR3 length is 14 residues. The V and J ends lost 7 bases and 2 bases, in that order; junction bases with no gene match: 4. Germline assignment: CDR1 MNHEY and CDR2 SMNVEV (reference sequence).

The chain has TRBV4-1 and TRBJ2-7; 9 nucleotides match TRBD2. The CDR3 has 15 amino acids. Germline V lookup: CDR1 MGHRA, CDR2 YSYEKL. Germline trimming cut 4 bases from V and 1 base from J; bases unmatched to any gene: 5. CDR3 loop: CASSPRTSESYEQYF. In DNA form, the CDR3 reads TGCGCCAGCAGCCCACGGACTAGCGAGTCCTACGAGCAGTACTTC.

This clone occurred a few times. This sequence joins TRBV25-1 and TRBJ2-7; 8 bases match TRBD2. Germline CDR1 and CDR2: MGHDK and SYGVNS. The CDR3 sequence is 13 residues long. V lost 7 bases and J lost 3; bases outside the gene matches: 5. The CDR3 here is CASTPGGLYEQYF. The CDR3 region has the DNA TGTGCCAGCACCCCGGGGGGGCTCTACGAGCAGTACTTC.

The chain joins TRBV5-6 to TRBJ2-1; TRBD1 might be the D (5 bases). The CDR3 sequence is 15 residues long. V lost 4 bases and J 3 bases, leaving 14 bases between the germline ends. Germline V gives CDR1 SGHDT, CDR2 YYEEEE. The CDR3 DNA follows: TGTGCCAGCAGCGCCCTGACAGAAAGCTACAATGAGCAGTTCTTC. Translation gives CASSALTESYNEQFF.

This sequence joins TRBV7-9 and TRBJ1-1; D unclear. The germline V gene has CDR1 SEHNR and CDR2 FQNEAQ (reference sequence). V was trimmed by 0 bases and J by 7 bases, leaving 6 bases between them. This CDR3 has 12 residues. This CDR3 reads CASSLANGEAFF. In nucleotides, the CDR3 is TGTGCCAGCAGCTTAGCGAACGGTGAAGCTTTCTTT. Full variable domain (remainder filled in from reference TRBV7-9 and TRBJ1-1): DTGVSQNPRHKITKRGQNVTFRCDPISEHNRLYWYRQTLGQGPEFLTYFQNEAQLEKSRLLSDRFSAERPKGSFSTLEIQRTEQGDSAMYLCASSLANGEAFFGQGTRLTVV.

In DNA, the CDR3 is TGTGCCTGGAGTGTACGAGGATCAGGGGTCTATGGCTACACCTTC. This gives the protein CAWSVRGSGVYGYTF. The genes are TRBV30 and TRBJ1-2; perhaps TRBD1 as D (6 bases). The V end was cut by 0 bases, the J end by 4 bases, with 15 bases between. This CDR3 has 15 amino acids. Per germline, CDR1 GTSNPN and CDR2 SVGIG (reference sequence).

V is TRBV11-3 and J is TRBJ2-1, with 10 bases matching TRBD2. CDR3 length: 15 residues. CDR1 SGHNT and CDR2 YENEEA come from the germline V gene. J lost 12 bases, V lost 5 bases, and 13 bases had no gene match. CDR3 protein: CASSETSGAPFGQFF. The CDR3, as DNA: TGTGCCAGCAGCGAAACTAGCGGGGCCCCCTTTGGGCAGTTCTTC.

This chain uses TRBV19 with TRBJ2-7; possible D gene TRBD2, 7 bases. Germline-derived CDR1 and CDR2 are LNHDA and SQIVND (reference sequence). The germline V and J ends were trimmed by 7 bases and 2 bases, with 27 bases remaining between them. There are 18 residues in the CDR3. The CDR3: CASISPGGPERVAYEQYF. The CDR3 bases are TGTGCCAGTATCTCCCCCGGGGGGCCAGAGAGGGTTGCCTACGAGCAGTACTTC.